This T cell receptor beta chain was documented in a study of T cells in Graves' hyperthyroidism and ophthalmopathy (dated by TCRdb to about 2019). Some background on the complete study: Peripheral blood samples were taken at the time of initial diagnosis, prior to any treatment. To identify TCR V-J signatures that set the groups apart, the researchers used a discovery cohort of roughly 100 patients, made up of roughly 40 with Graves' ophthalmopathy and about 55 with stable Graves' hyperthyroidism. Whether ophthalmopathy could be predicted prospectively was tested in an independent validation cohort made up of roughly 19 hyperthyroidism patients plus 17 patients who later progressed to ophthalmopathy. The 100 or so discovery patients were divided at random into training and test sets in a 7:3 ratio. In addition, the study compared T-cell repertoires in thyroid tissue and in blood from roughly 6 Graves' hyperthyroidism patients. Once sampling was done, hyperthyroidism patients were given methimazole at a starting dose of 30 mg daily, whereas ophthalmopathy patients were given high-dose intravenous methylprednisolone. TCR Vbeta CDR3 sequencing of some 140 peripheral blood samples (roughly 41 ophthalmopathy, about 74 hyperthyroidism and some 17 progressor patients) is reported in the paper.

Ophthalmopathy patients had moderately to severely active disease, with a Clinical Activity Score of 3 or more, a NOSPECS grade of 4 or more, and a disease duration of less than 3 months. Exclusion was applied to patients with uncontrolled infections, other autoimmune diseases, pregnancy or lactation. Diagnoses were established on the basis of clinical symptoms, serum thyroxine and TRAb, thyroid ultrasound, and orbital computed tomography. PBMCs were isolated from more than 8 ml of fresh peripheral blood by Ficoll-Paque density gradient centrifugation. Total RNA was extracted using Trizol reagent, and RNA quality was assessed on an Agilent 2100 Bioanalyzer. General findings and caveats noted by the study authors: No statistical method was used to fix the sample size in advance, and group allocation was not hidden from the investigators. Blood samples also contained most of the expanded thyroid clonotypes (frequency above 0.001), which suggests that blood repertoires may reflect thyroid immune responses. In cross-validation, a model built on a 13 V-J signature told ophthalmopathy apart from stable hyperthyroidism with approximately 90% sensitivity and roughly 83% specificity, and in testing the same model reached 80%/75%. During validation, the model predicted progression to ophthalmopathy a median of around 6 months ahead of onset, with around 70% sensitivity and around 72% specificity.

A remark on this clonotype: Its antigen specificity is not known. No base quality values were provided; no much bigger clone lies one nucleotide off.

The CDR3 has 16 amino acids, counting the end cysteine and phenylalanine. Only CDR3 DNA is held: 48 bases, read in frame from base 1. Unmatched junction bases come to 9, with V trimmed by 2 bases and J by 4 bases. Amplification of TCR beta CDR3 regions was carried out from RNA transcripts. The TCR CDR3 was subjected to a first round of RT-PCR using the HTBI primer set and the Qiagen OneStep RT-PCR kit. The libraries were constructed in a second round of multiplex PCR and then size-selected and purified. Paired-end sequencing of the libraries was performed with 100 bp reads on an Illumina HiSeq2000. As for the authors' bioinformatics: SOAPnuke was used to process the raw data, with reads discarded if the reads contained adapters or uncalled bases, had a mean Phred below 15, or lacked an exact constant-primer or identifier match. High-quality paired reads were merged using COPE v1.2.5, and each unique nucleotide sequence was defined as a clonotype. MiTCR v1.1 was used to align the clonotypes against IMGT TRBV, TRBD and TRBJ reference segments. Only V-J combinations with frequency above 0.0001, covering 99.2% of repertoires, were analysed. The TCS score was defined as the ratio of F50 (clonal expansion) to E x V (chaos), calculated using BLOSUM62-based TCRdist between CDR3 peptides within each V-J. Welch's t-statistics and random forest reduced some 510 V-J features to roughly 13, which were used in a naive Bayes classifier (R e1071). TCRdb took the public reads, trimmed them with fastp at Q25, ran MiXCR for clone calling and kept in-frame beta chains. Duplicate CDR3 protein sequences are folded into a single record with the most common DNA and genes. The V and J calls and clone size are TCRdb's, not the authors'. This sample is represented by 700,000 or so distinct CDR3 sequences; roughly 15% of them were singletons. The ten largest clones add up to around an eighth of the sample.

This chain is built from TRBV12-3 or TRBV12-4 and TRBJ1-2, with 8 bases matching TRBD1. Material: blood. The TCR comes from a woman in her 50s with Graves' ophthalmopathy. The nucleotide sequence is TGTGCCAGCAGTTTATCGGCGGACAGGGCAGTCTATGGCTACACCTTC. Translated, it reads CASSLSADRAVYGYTF.